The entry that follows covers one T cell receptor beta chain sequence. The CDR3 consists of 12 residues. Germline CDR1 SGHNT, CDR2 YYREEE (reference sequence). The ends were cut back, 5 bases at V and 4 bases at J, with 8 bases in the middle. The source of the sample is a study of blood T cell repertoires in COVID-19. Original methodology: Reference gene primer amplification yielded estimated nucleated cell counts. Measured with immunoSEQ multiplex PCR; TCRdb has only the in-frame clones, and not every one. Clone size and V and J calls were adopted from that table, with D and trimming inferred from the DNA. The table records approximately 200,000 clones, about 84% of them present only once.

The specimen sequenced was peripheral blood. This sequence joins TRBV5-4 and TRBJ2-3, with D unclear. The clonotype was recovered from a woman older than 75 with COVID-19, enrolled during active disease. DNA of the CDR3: TGTGCCAGCAGTCAGGTCTCAGATACGCAGTATTTT. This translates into CASSQVSDTQYF.